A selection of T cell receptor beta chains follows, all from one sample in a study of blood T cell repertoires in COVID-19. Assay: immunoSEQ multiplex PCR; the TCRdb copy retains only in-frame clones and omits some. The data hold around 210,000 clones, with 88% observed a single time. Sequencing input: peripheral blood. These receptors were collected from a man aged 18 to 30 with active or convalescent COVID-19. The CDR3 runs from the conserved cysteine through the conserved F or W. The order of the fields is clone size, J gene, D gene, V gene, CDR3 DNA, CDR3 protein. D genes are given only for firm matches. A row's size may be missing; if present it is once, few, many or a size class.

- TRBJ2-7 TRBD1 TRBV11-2 TGTGCCAGCAGCCACGGACAGGGAACGTACGAGCAGTACTTC CASSHGQGTYEQYF
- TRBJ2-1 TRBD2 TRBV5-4 TGTGCCAGCAGTACACAGCGGGAGCCCTACAATGAGCAGTTCTTC CASSTQREPYNEQFF
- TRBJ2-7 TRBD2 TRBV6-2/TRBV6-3 TGTGCCAGCAGTTACTCGAGGAAAATTAGCGGGAGAATCTCAGGCGAGCAGTACTTC CASSYSRKISGRISGEQYF
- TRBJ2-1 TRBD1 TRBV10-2 TGCGCCAGCAGTGGGATAACAGGGGAATGGGCGCAGTTCTTC CASSGITGEWAQFF
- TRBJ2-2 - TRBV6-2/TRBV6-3 TGTGCCAGCAGTTCCCAGGAAGTAACCGGGGAGCTGTTTTTT CASSSQEVTGELFF
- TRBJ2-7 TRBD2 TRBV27 TGTGCCAGCAGTCAATTGACTAGCGGGGTGTTCTACGAGCAGTACTTC CASSQLTSGVFYEQYF
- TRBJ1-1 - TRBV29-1 TGCAGCGCATCAGCTACCCAGGGGCCAAACACTGAAGCTTTCTTT CSASATQGPNTEAFF
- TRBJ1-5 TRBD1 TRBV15 TGTGCCACCAGCAAGGGGACAGCTGATAATCAGCCCCAGCATTTT CATSKGTADNQPQHF
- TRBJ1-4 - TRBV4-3 TGCGCCAGCAGCCAGGACCTTAGGGGGGGATTGAATGAAAAACTGTTTTTT CASSQDLRGGLNEKLFF
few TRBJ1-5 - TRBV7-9 TGTGCCAGCTCCACGGGCAATCAGCCCCAGCATTTT CASSTGNQPQHF
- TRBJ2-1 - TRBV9 TGTGCCAGCAGCGTCTCCAGCGAGAGCTCCTACAATGAGCAGTTCTTC CASSVSSESSYNEQFF
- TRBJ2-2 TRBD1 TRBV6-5 TGTGCCAGCAGTAGGCCGGACAGGGCCACCGGGGAGCTGTTTTTT CASSRPDRATGELFF
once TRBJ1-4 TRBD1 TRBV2 TGTGCCAGCAGTGTGGGACAGGTAGATGAAAAACTGTTTTTT CASSVGQVDEKLFF
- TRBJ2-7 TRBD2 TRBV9 TGTGCCAGCAGCGTATTAACTAGCGGGCCTTTCTCCTACGAGCAGTACTTC CASSVLTSGPFSYEQYF
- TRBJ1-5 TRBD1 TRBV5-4 TGTGCCAGCAGCTTAGACAGGGTGGGACAGCCCCAGCATTTT CASSLDRVGQPQHF
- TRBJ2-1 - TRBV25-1 TGTGCCAGCAGTGCCGACTGGGGCGTTCTCTCCTACAATGAGCAGTTCTTC CASSADWGVLSYNEQFF
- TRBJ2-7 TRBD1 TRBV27 TGTGCCTCGGGAGCCGGGACAGGCGACTACGAGCAGTACTTC CASGAGTGDYEQYF
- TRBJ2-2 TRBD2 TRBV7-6 TGTGCCAGCAGCTTAGTCAGACTAGCGGGAGGGACGAACACCGGGGAGCTGTTTTTT CASSLVRLAGGTNTGELFF
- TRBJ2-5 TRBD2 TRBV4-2 TGTGCCAGCAGCCCTACCGGACTAGCGGTCCAAGAGACCCAGTACTTC CASSPTGLAVQETQYF
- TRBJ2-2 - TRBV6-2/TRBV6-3 TGTGCCAGCAGTTACTCGACGGGTTGGACAAACACCGGGGAGCTGTTTTTT CASSYSTGWTNTGELFF
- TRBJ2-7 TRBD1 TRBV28 TGTGCCAGCAGTCGTACCGGGACAGGGGGTGTCTACGAGCAGTACTTC CASSRTGTGGVYEQYF
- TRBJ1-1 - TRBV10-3 TGTGCCATCAGTGTGCAGGGCCCCAACACTGAAGCTTTCTTT CAISVQGPNTEAFF
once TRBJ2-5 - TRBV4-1 TGCGCCAGCAGCCAAGGCCCGGGAGAGACCCAGTACTTC CASSQGPGETQYF
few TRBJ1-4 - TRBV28 TGTGCCAGCAGTTTAGGAGGGCGCGGTGAAAAACTGTTTTTT CASSLGGRGEKLFF
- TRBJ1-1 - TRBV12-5 TGTGCTAGTGGTACAGGGTTTGAAGCTTTCTTT CASGTGFEAFF
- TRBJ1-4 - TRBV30 TGTGCCTGGAGTGTTCAACAGCTCCTCAATGAAAAACTGTTTTTT CAWSVQQLLNEKLFF
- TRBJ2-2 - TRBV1 TGCACCAGCAGCCAAGAGACGGGACTAGCGGGAGGGCCTGCCACCGGGGAGCTGTTTTTT CTSSQETGLAGGPATGELFF
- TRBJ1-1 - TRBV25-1 TGTGCCAGCAGTTCGTTGGGGGGGGGAAAGGGCGAAGCTTTCTTT CASSSLGGGKGEAFF
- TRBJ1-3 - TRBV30 TGTGCCTGGAGCGGGGACATCTCTGGAAACACCATATATTTT CAWSGDISGNTIYF
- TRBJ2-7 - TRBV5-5 TGTGCCAGCCAAGACAACAGGGCTAACTGGGGGGAGCAGTACTTC CASQDNRANWGEQYF
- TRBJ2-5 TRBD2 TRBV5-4 TGTGCCAGCAGCTTGGGAGCGGGACTAGCGGGACAAGAGACCCAGTACTTC CASSLGAGLAGQETQYF
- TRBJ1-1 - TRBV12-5 TGTGCTAGTGGTTTGGTATATGAGGTTACTTTGACAGAGCTACGGGACACTGAAGCTTTCTTT CASGLVYEVTLTELRDTEAFF
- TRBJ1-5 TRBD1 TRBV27 TGTGCCAGCAGTCCAGGGGGACACTACAATCAGCCCCAGCATTTT CASSPGGHYNQPQHF
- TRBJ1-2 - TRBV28 TGTGCCAGCAGTGAAACTTCCGGGACTGGGGGCTACACCTTC CASSETSGTGGYTF
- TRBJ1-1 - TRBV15 TGTGCCACCAGCAGAGATGTTGGGGCCAAGGCTGAAGCTTTCTTT CATSRDVGAKAEAFF
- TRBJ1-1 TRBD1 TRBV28 TGTGCCAGCAGTTTACCGGACAGGATACTAAACACTGAAGCTTTCTTT CASSLPDRILNTEAFF
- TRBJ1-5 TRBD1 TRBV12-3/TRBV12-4 TGTGCCAGCAGTAACAGGGGTCAGCCCCAGCATTTT CASSNRGQPQHF
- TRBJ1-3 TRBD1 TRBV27 TGTGCCAGCAGTTCGACGCCGGGACAGGGGACTGGAAACACCATATATTTT CASSSTPGQGTGNTIYF
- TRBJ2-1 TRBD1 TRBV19 TGTGCCAGTAGTATTTCGACAGGGTACAATGAGCAGTTCTTC CASSISTGYNEQFF
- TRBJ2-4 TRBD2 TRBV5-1 TGCGCCAGCAGCTCTTCCGGGGGGTTCAGGATCCTAGCCAAAAACATTCAGTACTTC CASSSSGGFRILAKNIQYF
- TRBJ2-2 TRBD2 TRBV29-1 TGCAGCGTTGGTTTGACTAGCGGGGCCACCGGGGAGCTGTTTTTT CSVGLTSGATGELFF
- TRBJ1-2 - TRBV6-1 TGTGCCAGCAGTGATACTACAGGGTCGGGTGGCTACACCTTC CASSDTTGSGGYTF
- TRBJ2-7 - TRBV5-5 TGTGCCAGCAGCTTGGCGGCGGAGTGGAGCTCCTACGAGCAGTACTTC CASSLAAEWSSYEQYF
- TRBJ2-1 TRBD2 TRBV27 TGTGCCAGCACCACCCCTCGCGGGGGGGGCTACAATGAGCAGTTCTTC CASTTPRGGGYNEQFF
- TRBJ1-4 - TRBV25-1 TGTGCCAGCAGTGAACCCCAGGCCCCTAATGAAAAACTGTTTTTT CASSEPQAPNEKLFF
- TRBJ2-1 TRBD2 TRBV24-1 TGTGCCACCAGTGATTCGACTAGCGGGAGGCCCAATGAGCAGTTCTTC CATSDSTSGRPNEQFF
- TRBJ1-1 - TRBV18 TGTGCCAGCTCACCGGTCAGGATGAACACTGAAGCTTTCTTT CASSPVRMNTEAFF
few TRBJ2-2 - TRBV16 TGTGCCAGCAGCCTAACGGGAAACACCGGGGAGCTGTTTTTT CASSLTGNTGELFF
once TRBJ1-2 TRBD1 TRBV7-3 TGTGTCAGCAGCCCGGGACAGGGGCATGGCTACACCTTC CVSSPGQGHGYTF
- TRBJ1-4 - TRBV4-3 TGCGCCAGCAGCCAAGGGGGAGGCGAAAAACTGTTTTTT CASSQGGGEKLFF
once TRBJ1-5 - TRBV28 TGTGCCAGCAGTGCCCGGACAATATGGGAGCCCCAGCATTTT CASSARTIWEPQHF
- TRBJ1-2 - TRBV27 TGTGCCAGCAAGCAGGGTAACTATGGCTACACCTTC CASKQGNYGYTF
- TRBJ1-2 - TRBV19 TGTGCCAGTAGTATAGCGGCAGGCGCCCGTAACTATGGCTACACCTTC CASSIAAGARNYGYTF
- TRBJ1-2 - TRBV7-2 TGTGCCAGCAGCTCCCACATCTCGTGGGGCTACACCTTC CASSSHISWGYTF
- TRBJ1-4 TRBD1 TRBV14 TGTGCCAGCAGCCAGCGGACAGGGGGCTATGAAAAACTGTTTTTT CASSQRTGGYEKLFF
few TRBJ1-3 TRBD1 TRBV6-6 TGTGCCAGCAGTCCGGGACAGGGGATGGGTCGAGGCTCTGGAAACACCATATATTTT CASSPGQGMGRGSGNTIYF
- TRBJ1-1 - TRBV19 TGTGCCAGTAGTATCGAGAGGAGGGGCAAGGCTTTCTTT CASSIERRGKAFF
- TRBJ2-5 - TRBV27 TGTGCCAGCAGCCCGCCCAGTGCGCGGATAGAGACCCAGTACTTC CASSPPSARIETQYF
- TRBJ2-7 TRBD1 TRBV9 TGTGCCAGCAGCCAAATAAAGGACAGGGACTACGAGCAGTACTTC CASSQIKDRDYEQYF
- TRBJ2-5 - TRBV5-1 TGCGCCAGCAGCTCGGGACTCCTAATAGAAGAGACCCAGTACTTC CASSSGLLIEETQYF